This TCR beta chain was sequenced during a study of CD8+CD57+ T cells in acquired aplastic anemia. Overall study findings and caveats: In CD8+ cells, Simpson's diversity showed no significant difference between patients and controls. Patients had around 30 CD8+ CDR3 sequences in common with controls (the shared set).

Genomic DNA was employed as the template in profiling TCR beta VDJ and CDR3. MiXCR was run by TCRdb on the reads, yielding one entry per CDR3 protein. Here the sample spans 150,000 to 200,000 distinct CDR3 sequences, about three fifths being singletons. Per germline, CDR1 MNHNY and CDR2 SVGAGI (reference sequence). Trimming took 4 bases from V and 2 from J; bases not matched to a gene: 16. The CDR3 runs to 18 residues. This clonotype was detected ten times or more. Its antigen is not identified. This TCR came from a human donor with severe aplastic anemia or a healthy control (not recorded which). V usage is TRBV6-6 and J usage is TRBJ2-7; 8 nucleotides match TRBD1. The sequenced sample was sorted CD4+, CD8+, or CD8+CD57+ T cells (not recorded which) from PBMCs. CDR3 bases: TGTGCCAGCAGTTTCGGTATCTCAGGACAGGGTGACACCTACGAGCAGTACTTC. Its translation: CASSFGISGQGDTYEQYF.